Listed below are T cell receptor beta chains from one sample, sequenced in a study of blood T cells in healthy people across ages. One entry per CDR3 protein, called by TCRdb with MiXCR from the 5' RACE reads. Of 1.5 million to 2 million distinct CDR3 sequences in the sample, roughly 43% are singletons; the top ten hold roughly 24%. Material: blood. The receptors stem from a human donor in good health. Both conserved end residues are part of each CDR3. Each record gives: D gene, clone size, CDR3 length, J gene, V gene, CDR3 DNA, CDR3 protein. The D gene is left open where the match is weak. For some rows the clone size is stated as once, few or many, or as a class when expanded; others skip it.

-,few,13,TRBJ1-2,TRBV12-3/TRBV12-4,TGTGCCAGCAGGCAGGGACACCTCTATGGCTACACCTTC,CASRQGHLYGYTF
-,-,15,TRBJ2-4,TRBV25-1,TGTGCCAGCAGTGATTGGGTAGGGGACAAAAACATTCAGTACTTC,CASSDWVGDKNIQYF
TRBD2,many,12,TRBJ2-7,TRBV6-5,TGTGCCAGCAGTAACGGACTAGCAAGGCAGTACTTC,CASSNGLARQYF
-,once,16,TRBJ2-1,TRBV5-6,TGTGCCAGCAGCAAACCCACCGGGAACTCCTACAATGAGCGGTTCTTC,CASSKPTGNSYNERFF
TRBD1,-,17,TRBJ1-4,TRBV24-1,TGTGCCACCAGTGATGGACAGGACGCGGCAGCTAATGAAAAACTGTTTTTT,CATSDGQDAAANEKLFF
-,-,13,TRBJ2-1,TRBV29-1,TGCAGCGTTAGGACGGACTTATACAATGAGCAGTTCTTC,CSVRTDLYNEQFF
TRBD2,-,16,TRBJ2-5,TRBV7-2,TGTGCCAGCAGTTTTCGTCGGGGGGGAGGACGAGAGACCCAGTACTTC,CASSFRRGGGRETQYF
TRBD2,-,16,TRBJ2-1,TRBV6-2/TRBV6-3,TGTGCCAGCAGTTACGATTTATGGCGGGGGGCCAATGAGCAGTTCTTC,CASSYDLWRGANEQFF
TRBD1,few,13,TRBJ2-7,TRBV6-2/TRBV6-3,TGTGCCAGCAGCCGGGACAGGGGTGAAGAGCAGTACTTC,CASSRDRGEEQYF
-,-,14,TRBJ2-7,TRBV13,TGTGCCAGCAGCCGAAATACAGGGGAGGACGAGCAGTACTTC,CASSRNTGEDEQYF
TRBD1,-,14,TRBJ1-1,TRBV29-1,TGCAGCGCCGTAGGACAGGGGGGGAGGACTGAAGCTTTCTTT,CSAVGQGGRTEAFF
TRBD1,few,12,TRBJ2-1,TRBV29-1,TGCAGCCCCTCGGGACAGGACAATGAGCAGTTCTTC,CSPSGQDNEQFF
TRBD1,-,15,TRBJ2-7,TRBV2,TGTGCCAGCAGTGAACAGGCTTATCGACAGGGCACCCAGTACTTC,CASSEQAYRQGTQYF
-,-,14,TRBJ2-5,TRBV28,TGTGCCAGCACCCATCTGGGGGTTAAGGAGACCCAGTACTTC,CASTHLGVKETQYF
-,-,13,TRBJ2-7,TRBV7-8,TGTGCCAGCAGTGGGATAGGCTTTTTCGAGCAGTACTTC,CASSGIGFFEQYF
-,-,15,TRBJ2-7,TRBV7-9,TGTGCCAGCAGCTTAGGCGGCCTTACCTACAATGAGCAGTACTTC,CASSLGGLTYNEQYF
-,-,18,TRBJ2-3,TRBV28,TGTGCCAGCGCCCCCTTTGGGGTAGCGGTTTCATCGACAGATACGCAGTATTTT,CASAPFGVAVSSTDTQYF
TRBD2,-,14,TRBJ2-5,TRBV5-1,TGCGCCAGCAGCTACGGGACTACCCTGGAGACCCAGTACTTC,CASSYGTTLETQYF
TRBD1,-,15,TRBJ2-4,TRBV7-9,TGTGCCAGCACCCAGACAGGGAGTACCAAAAACATTCAGTACTTC,CASTQTGSTKNIQYF
-,-,12,TRBJ1-2,TRBV6-1,TGTGCCAGCAGCGCTTTTGAGGCGGACTACACCTTC,CASSAFEADYTF
-,-,12,TRBJ1-1,TRBV11-1,TGTGCCAGCAGCTTGCAAGCGGAAGAAGCTTTCTTT,CASSLQAEEAFF
TRBD1,many,14,TRBJ2-7,TRBV5-1,TGTGCCAGCAGCCGGCGACAGGGACCCTACGAGCAGTACTTC,CASSRRQGPYEQYF
TRBD2,few,15,TRBJ2-3,TRBV5-6,TGTGCCAGCAGCGTCAAGCGGGGACTCACAGATACGCAGTATTTT,CASSVKRGLTDTQYF
-,few,15,TRBJ2-1,TRBV11-1,TGTGCCAGCAGCCGAGAGGAGAGGGAGGACTCCAGCCGGTTCTTC,CASSREEREDSSRFF
-,once,13,TRBJ2-3,TRBV12-3/TRBV12-4,TGTGCCAGCAGACAAAAGCGCACAGATACGCAGTATTTT,CASRQKRTDTQYF
-,-,15,TRBJ1-2,TRBV6-5,TGTGCCAGCAGCCCTCGACGGACGGCCACTGATGGCTACACCTTC,CASSPRRTATDGYTF
-,few,17,TRBJ2-1,TRBV7-9,TGTGCCAGCAGCGACATCTTGAGCCACGCCGGTTACAATGAGCAGTTCTTC,CASSDILSHAGYNEQFF
-,-,15,TRBJ2-7,TRBV4-3,TGCGCCAGCAGCCAAGGGACACCAATCCCCTACGAGCAGTACTTC,CASSQGTPIPYEQYF
-,-,14,TRBJ1-2,TRBV12-3/TRBV12-4,TGTGCCAGCAGTTACACTACAGGGTCGAAGGGCTACACCTTC,CASSYTTGSKGYTF
-,-,18,TRBJ1-5,TRBV20-1,TGCAGTGCCACAATCCCGGGACTCCTTTCGCAGGGCAATCAGCCCCAGCATTTT,CSATIPGLLSQGNQPQHF
-,-,13,TRBJ2-5,TRBV6-1,TGTGCCAGCCTAGGACAGTTCCAAGAGACCCAGTACTTC,CASLGQFQETQYF
-,-,12,TRBJ2-1,TRBV20-1,TGCAGTGCTCCCAAGGGGGGGAGTGAGCAGTTCTTC,CSAPKGGSEQFF
-,-,13,TRBJ1-2,TRBV29-1,TGCAGCGTCCTGCTCGTACAGGGAAGTGGCTACACCTTC,CSVLLVQGSGYTF
TRBD2,-,15,TRBJ2-7,TRBV20-1,TGCAGTGCTAGAGGTAGGGCGGGGGAAACCTACGAGCAGTACTTC,CSARGRAGETYEQYF
-,-,15,TRBJ1-2,TRBV5-1,TGCGCCAGCAGCTTTATCCAGCGGGCAGGATATGGCCACACCTTC,CASSFIQRAGYGHTF
TRBD1,-,16,TRBJ2-7,TRBV12-3/TRBV12-4,TGTGCCAGCAGCTCCCCACCGGGACAGGGAGGGCGCGAGCAGTACTTC,CASSSPPGQGGREQYF
-,once,14,TRBJ2-5,TRBV5-1,TGCGCCAGCAGCTCCCCGCAGGAGGGTGAGACCCAGTACTTC,CASSSPQEGETQYF
-,once,14,TRBJ2-7,TRBV7-2,TGTGCCAGCAGCCGAGGGGGAGCGACCTACGAGCAGTACTTC,CASSRGGATYEQYF
TRBD1,-,15,TRBJ1-1,TRBV28,TGTGCCAGCAGTTTAAGATCGTACAGGGGGACTGAAGCTTTCTTT,CASSLRSYRGTEAFF
-,-,14,TRBJ2-7,TRBV10-3,TGTGCCGTCAGTGAAGGACGGGACCCCTACGAGCAGTACTTC,CAVSEGRDPYEQYF
-,-,15,TRBJ2-7,TRBV5-1,TGCGCCAGCAGCCCCCTTCAGGATTTCTCCTACGAGCAGTACTTC,CASSPLQDFSYEQYF
-,once,16,TRBJ1-6,TRBV14,TGTGCCAGCAGCCAAGACCGGACGAGCAATAATTCACCCCTCCACTTT,CASSQDRTSNNSPLHF
TRBD2,-,16,TRBJ2-3,TRBV5-1,TGCGCCAGCAGCTTGGGACTAGCGAGACTTACAGATACGCAGTATTTT,CASSLGLARLTDTQYF
TRBD1,few,16,TRBJ2-7,TRBV5-5,TGTGCCAGCAGCTCCTATCGGACAGGGAATTCCCTCGAGCAGTACTTC,CASSSYRTGNSLEQYF